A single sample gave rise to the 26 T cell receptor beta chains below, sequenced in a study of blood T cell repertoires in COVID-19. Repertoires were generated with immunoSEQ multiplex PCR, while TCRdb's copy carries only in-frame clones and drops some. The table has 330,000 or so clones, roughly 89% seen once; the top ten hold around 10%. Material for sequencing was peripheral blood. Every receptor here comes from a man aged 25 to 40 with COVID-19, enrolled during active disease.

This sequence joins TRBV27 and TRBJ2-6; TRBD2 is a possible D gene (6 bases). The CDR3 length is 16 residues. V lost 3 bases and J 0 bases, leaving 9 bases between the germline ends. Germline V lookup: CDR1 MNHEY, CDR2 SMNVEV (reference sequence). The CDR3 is CASSFAEGSGANVLTF. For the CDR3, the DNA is TGTGCCAGCAGTTTTGCGGAGGGCTCTGGGGCCAACGTCCTGACTTTC.

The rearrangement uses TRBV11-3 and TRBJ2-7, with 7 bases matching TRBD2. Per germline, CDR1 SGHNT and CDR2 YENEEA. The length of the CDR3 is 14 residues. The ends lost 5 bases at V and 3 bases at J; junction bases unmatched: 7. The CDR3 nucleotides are TGTGCCAGCAGCAAGCGGGACTTAGTCTACGAGCAGTACTTC. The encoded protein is CASSKRDLVYEQYF.

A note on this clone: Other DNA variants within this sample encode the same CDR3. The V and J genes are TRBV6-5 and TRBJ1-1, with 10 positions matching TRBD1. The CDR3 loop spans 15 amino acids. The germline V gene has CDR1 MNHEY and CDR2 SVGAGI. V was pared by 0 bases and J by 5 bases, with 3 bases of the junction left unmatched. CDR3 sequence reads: CASSYSWTGGTEAFF. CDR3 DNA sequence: TGTGCCAGCAGTTACTCGTGGACAGGGGGTACTGAAGCTTTCTTT.

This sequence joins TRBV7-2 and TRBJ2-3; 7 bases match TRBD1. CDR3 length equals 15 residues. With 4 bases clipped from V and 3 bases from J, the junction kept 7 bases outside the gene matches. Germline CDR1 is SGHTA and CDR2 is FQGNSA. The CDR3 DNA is TGTGCCAGCAGCTCCCGGACAGGTGGTACAGATACGCAGTATTTT. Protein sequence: CASSSRTGGTDTQYF.

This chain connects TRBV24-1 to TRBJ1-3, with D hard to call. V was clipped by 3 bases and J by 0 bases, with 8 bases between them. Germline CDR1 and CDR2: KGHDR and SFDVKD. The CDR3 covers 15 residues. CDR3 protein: CATSDGLSSGNTIYF. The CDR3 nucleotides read TGTGCCACCAGTGATGGTCTGAGCTCTGGAAACACCATATATTTT.

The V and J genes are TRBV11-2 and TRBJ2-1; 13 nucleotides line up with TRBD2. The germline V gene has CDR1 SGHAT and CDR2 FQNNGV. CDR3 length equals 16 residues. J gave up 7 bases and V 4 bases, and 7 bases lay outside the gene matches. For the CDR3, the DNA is TGTGCCAGCAGCTCCCGGACTAGCGGGAGATGGAATGAGCAGTTCTTC. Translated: CASSSRTSGRWNEQFF. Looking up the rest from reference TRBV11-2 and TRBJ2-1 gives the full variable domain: EAGVAQSPRYKIIEKRQSVAFWCNPISGHATLYWYQQILGQGPKLLIQFQNNGVVDDSQLPKDRFSAERLKGVDSTLKIQPAKLEDSAVYLCASSSRTSGRWNEQFFGPGTRLTVL.

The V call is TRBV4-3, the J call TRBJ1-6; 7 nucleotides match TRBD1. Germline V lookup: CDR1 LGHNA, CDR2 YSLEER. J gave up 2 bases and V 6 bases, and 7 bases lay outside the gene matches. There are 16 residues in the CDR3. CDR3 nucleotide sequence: TGCGCCAGCAGAGGGGGCCCCGGCACCTATAATTCACCCCTCCACTTT. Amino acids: CASRGGPGTYNSPLHF.

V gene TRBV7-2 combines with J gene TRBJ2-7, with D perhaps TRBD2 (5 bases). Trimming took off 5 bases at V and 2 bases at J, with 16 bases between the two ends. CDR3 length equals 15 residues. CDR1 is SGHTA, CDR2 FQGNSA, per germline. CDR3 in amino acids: CASSPAFSGTYEQYF. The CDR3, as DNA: TGTGCCAGCAGCCCAGCTTTCTCGGGGACCTACGAGCAGTACTTC.

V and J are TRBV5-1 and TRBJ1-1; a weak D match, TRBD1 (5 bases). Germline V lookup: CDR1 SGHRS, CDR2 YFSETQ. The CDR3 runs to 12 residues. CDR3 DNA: TGCGCAACGGGGGTAGAGAACACTGAAGCTTTCTTT. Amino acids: CATGVENTEAFF.

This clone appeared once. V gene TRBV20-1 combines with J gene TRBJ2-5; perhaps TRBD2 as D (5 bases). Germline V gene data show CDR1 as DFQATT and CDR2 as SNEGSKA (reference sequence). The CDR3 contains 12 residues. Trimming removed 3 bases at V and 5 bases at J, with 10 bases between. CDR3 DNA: TGCAGTGCTAGTCTCTCGGGGGAGACCCAGTACTTC. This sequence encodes CSASLSGETQYF.

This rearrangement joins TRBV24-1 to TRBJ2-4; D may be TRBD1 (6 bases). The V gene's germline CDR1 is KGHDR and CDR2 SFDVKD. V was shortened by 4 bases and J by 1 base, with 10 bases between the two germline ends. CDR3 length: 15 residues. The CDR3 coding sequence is TGTGCCACCAGTGACTCAGACAGGGCCAAAAACATTCAGTACTTC. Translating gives CATSDSDRAKNIQYF.

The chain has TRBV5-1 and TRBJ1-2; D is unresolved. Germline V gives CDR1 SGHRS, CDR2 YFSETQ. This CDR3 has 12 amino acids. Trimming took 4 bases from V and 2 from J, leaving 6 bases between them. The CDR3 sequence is CASSPLNYGYTF. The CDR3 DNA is TGCGCCAGCAGCCCCCTCAACTATGGCTACACCTTC.

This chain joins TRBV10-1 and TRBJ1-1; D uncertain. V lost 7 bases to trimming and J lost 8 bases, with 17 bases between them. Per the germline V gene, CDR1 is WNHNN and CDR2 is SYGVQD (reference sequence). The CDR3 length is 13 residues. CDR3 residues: CASNLNDSPEAFF. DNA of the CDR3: TGCGCCAGCAACTTGAATGACTCCCCCGAAGCTTTCTTT.

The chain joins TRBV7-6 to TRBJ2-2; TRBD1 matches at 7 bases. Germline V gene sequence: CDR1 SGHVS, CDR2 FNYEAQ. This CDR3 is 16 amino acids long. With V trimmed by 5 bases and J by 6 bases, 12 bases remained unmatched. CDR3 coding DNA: TGTGCCAGCAGCCTAGATACACAGGGGTTCGCCGGGGAGCTGTTTTTT. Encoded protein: CASSLDTQGFAGELFF.

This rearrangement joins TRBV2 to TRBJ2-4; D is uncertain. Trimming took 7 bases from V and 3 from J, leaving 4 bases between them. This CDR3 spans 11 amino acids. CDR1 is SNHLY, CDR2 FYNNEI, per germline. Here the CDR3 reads CASNRKNIQYF. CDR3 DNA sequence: TGTGCCAGCAATCGCAAAAACATTCAGTACTTC.

CDR3 residues: CASSQSQEAFF. CDR3 DNA sequence: TGTGCCAGCAGCCAGTCCCAAGAAGCTTTCTTT. The chain uses TRBV3-1 (or the pseudogene TRBV3-2) and TRBJ1-1, with D hard to call. The CDR3 totals 11 residues. V was cut by 3 bases and J by 8 bases, with 7 bases left in between. Germline assignment: CDR1 LGHDT and CDR2 YNNKEL (reference sequence).

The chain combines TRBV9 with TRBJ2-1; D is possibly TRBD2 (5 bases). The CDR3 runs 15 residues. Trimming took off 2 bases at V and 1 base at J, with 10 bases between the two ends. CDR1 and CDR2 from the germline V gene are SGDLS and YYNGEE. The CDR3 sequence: CASSVDYPSYNEQFF. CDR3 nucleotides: TGTGCCAGCAGCGTCGACTATCCTTCCTACAATGAGCAGTTCTTC.

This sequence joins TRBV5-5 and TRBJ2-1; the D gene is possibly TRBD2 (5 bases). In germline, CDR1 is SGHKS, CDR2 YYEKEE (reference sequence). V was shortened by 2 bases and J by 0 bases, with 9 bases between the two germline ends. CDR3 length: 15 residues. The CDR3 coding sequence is TGTGCCAGCAGCTTAGTAGCGATCTCCTACAATGAGCAGTTCTTC. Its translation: CASSLVAISYNEQFF.

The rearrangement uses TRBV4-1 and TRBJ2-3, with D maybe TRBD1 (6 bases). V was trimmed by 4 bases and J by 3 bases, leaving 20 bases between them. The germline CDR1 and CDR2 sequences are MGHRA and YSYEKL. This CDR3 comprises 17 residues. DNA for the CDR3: TGCGCCAGCAGCCTTATACCGAGGGGGACCAGGACAGATACGCAGTATTTT. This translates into CASSLIPRGTRTDTQYF.

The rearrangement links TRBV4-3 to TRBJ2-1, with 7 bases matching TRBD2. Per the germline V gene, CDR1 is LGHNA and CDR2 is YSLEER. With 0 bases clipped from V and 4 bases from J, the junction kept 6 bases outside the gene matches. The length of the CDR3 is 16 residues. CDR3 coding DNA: TGCGCCAGCAGCCAAGATAGGGACTACCAATACAATGAGCAGTTCTTC. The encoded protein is CASSQDRDYQYNEQFF.

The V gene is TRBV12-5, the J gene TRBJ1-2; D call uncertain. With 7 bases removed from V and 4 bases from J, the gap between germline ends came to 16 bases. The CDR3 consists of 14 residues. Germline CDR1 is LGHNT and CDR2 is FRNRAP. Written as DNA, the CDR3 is TGTGCTAGTGCCTTGGGTAGCGCTCTCTATGGCTACACCTTC. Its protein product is CASALGSALYGYTF.

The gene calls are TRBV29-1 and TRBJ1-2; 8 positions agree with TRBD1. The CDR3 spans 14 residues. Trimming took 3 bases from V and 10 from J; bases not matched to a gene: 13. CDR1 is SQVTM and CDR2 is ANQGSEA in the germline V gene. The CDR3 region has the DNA TGCAGCGTTGAGCAACTTGGACAGGGTCTTGACTACACCTTC. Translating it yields CSVEQLGQGLDYTF.

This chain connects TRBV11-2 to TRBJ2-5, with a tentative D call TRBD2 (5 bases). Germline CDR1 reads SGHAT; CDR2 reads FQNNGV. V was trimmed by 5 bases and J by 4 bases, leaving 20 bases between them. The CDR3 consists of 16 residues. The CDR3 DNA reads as TGTGCCAGCAGCCCGGACTGGGTTGGGTTCGGAGAGACCCAGTACTTC. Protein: CASSPDWVGFGETQYF.

CDR3 sequence: CASSFGQRTMYGYTF. The CDR3 DNA reads TGTGCCAGCAGCTTCGGACAGCGTACGATGTATGGCTACACCTTC. The chain has TRBV7-2 and TRBJ1-2; tentatively, D is TRBD1 (6 bases). CDR3 length equals 15 residues. The V end was cut by 3 bases, the J end by 5 bases, with 16 bases between. Germline V gives CDR1 SGHTA, CDR2 FQGNSA. Looking up the rest from reference TRBV7-2 and TRBJ1-2 gives the full variable domain: GAGVSQSPSNKVTEKGKDVELRCDPISGHTALYWYRQSLGQGLEFLIYFQGNSAPDKSGLPSDRFSAERTGGSVSTLTIQRTQQEDSAVYLCASSFGQRTMYGYTFGSGTRLTVV.

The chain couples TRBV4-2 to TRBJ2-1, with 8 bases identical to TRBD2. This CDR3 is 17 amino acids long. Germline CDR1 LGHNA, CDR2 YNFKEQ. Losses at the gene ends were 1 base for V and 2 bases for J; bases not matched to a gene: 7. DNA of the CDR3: TGTGCCAGCAGCCAAGGGGCTGCGGGAGGCCCCTACAATGAGCAGTTCTTC. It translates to CASSQGAAGGPYNEQFF.

The CDR3 DNA sequence: TGTGCCAGCAGCGTAGCGACTGGCGCGACCCAGTACTTC. Translating it yields CASSVATGATQYF. V usage is TRBV9 and J usage is TRBJ2-5; no clear D. This CDR3 comprises 13 residues. Germline V gene lookup returns CDR1 SGDLS and CDR2 YYNGEE. Trimming pared 0 bases from V and 7 bases from J, leaving 10 bases between.